The clone carrying this TCR beta chain was counted many times. Its antigen is not known. This entry is derived from a study of T cells after posttransplantation cyclophosphamide. The study, taken as a whole, reports: Recipient CMV seropositivity and CMV reactivation strongly tracked TRB clonality.

Peripheral blood was collected from the related graft donor on the marrow donation day. Here immunoSEQ multiplex PCR was the method, and the copy in TCRdb shows in-frame clones only, minus some. Sampling found more than 20,000 clones, none seen once. With V trimmed by 1 base and J by 6 bases, 11 bases remained unmatched. Per the germline V gene, CDR1 is SGHRS and CDR2 is YFSETQ. CDR3 length equals 17 residues. This rearrangement joins TRBV5-1 to TRBJ2-3; TRBD2 matches 10 bases. The TCR comes from a man aged 50-59 years in good health, CMV-negative, and a related stem cell transplant donor. Sequencing was performed on PBMCs. The CDR3: CASSLLGGSGGSDTQYF. For the CDR3, the DNA is TGCGCCAGCAGCTTGCTGGGGGGTAGCGGGGGGTCCGATACGCAGTATTTT.